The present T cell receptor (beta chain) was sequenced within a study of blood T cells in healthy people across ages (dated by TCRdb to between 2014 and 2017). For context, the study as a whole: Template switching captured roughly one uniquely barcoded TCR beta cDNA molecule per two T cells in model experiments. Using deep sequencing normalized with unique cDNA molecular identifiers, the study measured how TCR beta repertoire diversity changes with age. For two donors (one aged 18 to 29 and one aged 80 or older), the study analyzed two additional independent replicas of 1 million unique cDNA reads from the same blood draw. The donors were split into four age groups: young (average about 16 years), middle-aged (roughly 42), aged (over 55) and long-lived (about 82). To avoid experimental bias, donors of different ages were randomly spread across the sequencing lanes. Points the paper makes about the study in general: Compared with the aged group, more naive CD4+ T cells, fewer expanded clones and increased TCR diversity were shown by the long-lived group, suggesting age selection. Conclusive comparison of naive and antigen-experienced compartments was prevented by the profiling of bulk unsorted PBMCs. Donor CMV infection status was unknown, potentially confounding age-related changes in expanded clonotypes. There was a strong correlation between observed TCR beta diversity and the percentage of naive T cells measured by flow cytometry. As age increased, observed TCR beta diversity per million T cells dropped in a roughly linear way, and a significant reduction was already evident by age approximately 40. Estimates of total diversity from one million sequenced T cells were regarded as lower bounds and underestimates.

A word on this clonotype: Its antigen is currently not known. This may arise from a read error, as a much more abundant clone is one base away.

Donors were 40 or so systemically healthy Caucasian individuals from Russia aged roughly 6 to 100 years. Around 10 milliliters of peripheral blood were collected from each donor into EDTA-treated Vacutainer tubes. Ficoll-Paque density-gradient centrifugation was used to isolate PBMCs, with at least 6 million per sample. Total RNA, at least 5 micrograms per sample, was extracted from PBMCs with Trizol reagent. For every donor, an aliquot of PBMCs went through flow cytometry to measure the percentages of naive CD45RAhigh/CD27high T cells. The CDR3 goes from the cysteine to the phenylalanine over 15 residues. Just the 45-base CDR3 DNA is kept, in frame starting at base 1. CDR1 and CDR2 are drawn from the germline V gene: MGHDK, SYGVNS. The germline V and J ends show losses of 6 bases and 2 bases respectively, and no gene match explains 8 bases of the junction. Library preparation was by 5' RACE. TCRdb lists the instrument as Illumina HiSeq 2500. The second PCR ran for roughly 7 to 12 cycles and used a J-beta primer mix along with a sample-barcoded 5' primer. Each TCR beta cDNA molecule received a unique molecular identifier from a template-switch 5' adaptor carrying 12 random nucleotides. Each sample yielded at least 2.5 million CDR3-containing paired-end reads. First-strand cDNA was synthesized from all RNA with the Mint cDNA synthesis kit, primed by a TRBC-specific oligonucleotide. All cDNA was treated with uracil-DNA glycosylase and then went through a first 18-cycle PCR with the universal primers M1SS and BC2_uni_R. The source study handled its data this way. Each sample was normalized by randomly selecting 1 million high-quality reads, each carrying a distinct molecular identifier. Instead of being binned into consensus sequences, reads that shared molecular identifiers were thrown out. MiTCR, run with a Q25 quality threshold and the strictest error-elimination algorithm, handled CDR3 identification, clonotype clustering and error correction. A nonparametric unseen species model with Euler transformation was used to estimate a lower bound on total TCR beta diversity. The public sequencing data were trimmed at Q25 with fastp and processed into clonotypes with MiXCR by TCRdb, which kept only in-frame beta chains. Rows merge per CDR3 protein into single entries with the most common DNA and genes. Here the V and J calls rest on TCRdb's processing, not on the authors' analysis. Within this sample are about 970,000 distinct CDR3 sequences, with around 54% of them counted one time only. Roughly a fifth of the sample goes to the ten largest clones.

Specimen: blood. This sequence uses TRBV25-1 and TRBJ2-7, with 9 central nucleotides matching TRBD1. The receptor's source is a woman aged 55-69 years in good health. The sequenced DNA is TGTGCCAGCAGGAGAGGGACAGGGTCAGCCTACGAGCAGTACTTC. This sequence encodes CASRRGTGSAYEQYF.